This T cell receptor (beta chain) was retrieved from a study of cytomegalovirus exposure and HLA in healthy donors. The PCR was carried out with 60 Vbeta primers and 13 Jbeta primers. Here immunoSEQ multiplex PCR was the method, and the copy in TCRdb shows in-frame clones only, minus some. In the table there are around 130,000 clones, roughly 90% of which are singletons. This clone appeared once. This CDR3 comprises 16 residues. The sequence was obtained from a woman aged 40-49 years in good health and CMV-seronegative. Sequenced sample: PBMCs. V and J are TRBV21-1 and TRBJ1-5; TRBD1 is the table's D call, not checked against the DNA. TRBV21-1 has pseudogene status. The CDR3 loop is CASSKGGRHSDQPQHF. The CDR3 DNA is TGTGCCAGCAGCAAAGGGGGGCGGCACTCTGATCAGCCCCAGCATTTT.